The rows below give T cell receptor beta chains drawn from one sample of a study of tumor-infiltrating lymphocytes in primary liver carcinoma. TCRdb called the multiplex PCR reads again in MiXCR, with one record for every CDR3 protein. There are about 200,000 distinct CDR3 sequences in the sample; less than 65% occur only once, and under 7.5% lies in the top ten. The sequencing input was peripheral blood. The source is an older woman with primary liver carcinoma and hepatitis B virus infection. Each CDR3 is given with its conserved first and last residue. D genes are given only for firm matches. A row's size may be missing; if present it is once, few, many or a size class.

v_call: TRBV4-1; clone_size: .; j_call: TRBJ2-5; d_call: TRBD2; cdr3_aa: CASSHRRGGEETQNF; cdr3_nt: TGCGCCAGCAGCCACAGAAGGGGAGGGGAAGAGACCCAGAACTTC
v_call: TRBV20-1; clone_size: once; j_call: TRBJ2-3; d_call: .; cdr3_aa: CSASPRGDTQYF; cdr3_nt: TGCAGTGCTAGTCCCAGGGGAGATACGCAGTATTTT
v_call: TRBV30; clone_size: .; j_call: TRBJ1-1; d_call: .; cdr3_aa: CAWDIRGRNTEAFF; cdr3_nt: TGTGCCTGGGATATCCGGGGCAGGAATACTGAAGCTTTCTTT
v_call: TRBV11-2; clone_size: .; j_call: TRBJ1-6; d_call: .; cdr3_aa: CASGLHLNSPLHF; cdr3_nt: TGTGCCAGCGGCTTACATTTAAATTCACCCCTCCACTTT
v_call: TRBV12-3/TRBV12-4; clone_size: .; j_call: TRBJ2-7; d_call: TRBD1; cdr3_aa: CARSRGGDSNYEQYF; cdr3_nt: TGTGCCAGGAGTCGTGGTGGGGACAGTAACTACGAGCAGTACTTC
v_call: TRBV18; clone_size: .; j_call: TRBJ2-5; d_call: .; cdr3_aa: CASSPRREETQYF; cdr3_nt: TGTGCCAGCTCACCACGGAGGGAAGAGACCCAGTACTTC
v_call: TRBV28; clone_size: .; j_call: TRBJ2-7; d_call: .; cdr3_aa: CASSFPQGNQQYF; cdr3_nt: TGTGCCAGCAGTTTTCCTCAGGGGAATCAGCAGTACTTC
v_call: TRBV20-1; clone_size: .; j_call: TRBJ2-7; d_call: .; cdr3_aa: CSAVGAYEQYF; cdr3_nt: TGCAGTGCTGTAGGGGCCTACGAGCAGTACTTC
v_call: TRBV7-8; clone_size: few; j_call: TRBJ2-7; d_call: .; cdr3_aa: CASTNKGSYEQYF; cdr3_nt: TGTGCCAGCACCAATAAGGGTTCCTACGAGCAGTACTTC
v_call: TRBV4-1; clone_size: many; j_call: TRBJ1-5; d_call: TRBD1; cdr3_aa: CASSLEQGWQPQHF; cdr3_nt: TGCGCCAGCAGTCTAGAACAGGGGTGGCAGCCCCAGCATTTT
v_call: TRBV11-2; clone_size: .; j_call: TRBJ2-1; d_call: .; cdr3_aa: CASILTLGGSPTEQFF; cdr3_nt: TGTGCCAGCATCTTAACTCTTGGGGGCTCCCCAACGGAGCAGTTCTTC
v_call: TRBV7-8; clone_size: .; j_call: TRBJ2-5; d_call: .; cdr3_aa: CASSLLQWARETQYF; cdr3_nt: TGTGCCAGCAGCTTACTTCAGTGGGCGCGGGAGACCCAGTACTTC
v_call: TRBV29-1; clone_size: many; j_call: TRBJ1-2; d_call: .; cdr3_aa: CSVNGGNTNYGYTF; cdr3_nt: TGCAGCGTGAACGGGGGGAACACTAACTATGGCTACACCTTC
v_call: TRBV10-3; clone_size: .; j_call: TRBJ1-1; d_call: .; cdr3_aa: CAISESGRRNTEAFF; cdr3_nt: TGTGCCATCAGTGAGTCGGGACGGCGTAACACTGAAGCTTTCTTT
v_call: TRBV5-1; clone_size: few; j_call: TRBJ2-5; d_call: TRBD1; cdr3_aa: CASSLVGTVGETQHF; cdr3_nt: TGCGCCAGCAGCTTGGTCGGGACAGTCGGGGAGACCCAGCACTTC
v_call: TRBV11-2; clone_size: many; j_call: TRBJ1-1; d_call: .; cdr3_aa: CASSSTRNTEAFF; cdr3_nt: TGTGCCAGCAGCTCGACAAGGAACACTGAAGCTTTCTTT
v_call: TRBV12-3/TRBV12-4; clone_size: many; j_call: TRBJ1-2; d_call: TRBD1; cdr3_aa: CASSSRGAHYGYTF; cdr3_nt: TGTGCCAGCAGTTCCAGGGGGGCCCACTATGGCTACACCTTC
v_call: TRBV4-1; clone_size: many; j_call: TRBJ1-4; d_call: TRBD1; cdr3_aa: CASSFLPPDRGNEKLFF; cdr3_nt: TGCGCCAGCAGCTTCCTACCACCCGACAGGGGAAACGAAAAACTGTTTTTT
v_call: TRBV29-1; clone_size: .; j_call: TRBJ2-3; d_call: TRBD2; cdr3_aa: CSVGTNGADTQYF; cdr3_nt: TGTAGCGTCGGGACTAACGGAGCAGATACGCAGTATTTT
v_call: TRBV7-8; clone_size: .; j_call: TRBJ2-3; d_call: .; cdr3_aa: CASRSRGRDYTQYF; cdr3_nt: TGTGCCAGCAGATCTAGAGGGAGAGATTATACGCAGTATTTT
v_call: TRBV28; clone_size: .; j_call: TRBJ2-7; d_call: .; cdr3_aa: CASVRGRGALPPRYEQYF; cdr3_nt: TGTGCCAGCGTTCGTGGACGGGGGGCGCTTCCCCCCCGCTACGAGCAGTACTTC
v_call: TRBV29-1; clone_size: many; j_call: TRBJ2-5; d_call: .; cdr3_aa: CSVGQGTQYF; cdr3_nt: TGCAGCGTTGGGCAGGGGACCCAGTACTTC
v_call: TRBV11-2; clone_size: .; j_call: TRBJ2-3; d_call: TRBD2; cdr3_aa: CVSSLVGLATSTDTQYF; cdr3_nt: TGCGTCAGCAGCCTAGTGGGACTAGCGACTAGCACAGATACACAGTATTTT
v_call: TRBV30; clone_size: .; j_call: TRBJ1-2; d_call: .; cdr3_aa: CAWSVAGTRVGYTF; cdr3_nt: TGTGCCTGGAGTGTAGCCGGGACAAGGGTAGGCTACACCTTC
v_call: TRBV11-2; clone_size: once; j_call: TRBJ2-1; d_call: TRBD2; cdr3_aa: CASSLGGLGHNERSF; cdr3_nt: TGTGCCAGCAGCTTAGGGGGACTAGGCCACAATGAGCGGTCCTTC
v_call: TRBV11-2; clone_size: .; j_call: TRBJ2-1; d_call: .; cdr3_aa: CTSSLGWESSYNEQFF; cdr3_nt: TGTACCAGCAGCTTAGGGTGGGAGAGCTCCTACAATGAGCAGTTCTTC
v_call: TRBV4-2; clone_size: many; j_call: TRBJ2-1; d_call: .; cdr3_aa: CASSPLDLVVQFF; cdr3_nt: TGTGCCAGCAGCCCGTTGGACCTCGTAGTGCAGTTCTTC
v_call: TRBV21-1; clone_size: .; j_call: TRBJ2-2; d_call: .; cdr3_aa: CASSKDWTGGTGELFF; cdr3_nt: TGTGCCAGCAGCAAAGACTGGACAGGGGGGACCGGGGAGCTGTTTTTT
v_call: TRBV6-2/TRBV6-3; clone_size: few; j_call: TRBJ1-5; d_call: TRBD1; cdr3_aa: CTSSYVTGQGVSNQPQHF; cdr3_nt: TGTACCAGCAGTTACGTAACGGGACAGGGAGTAAGTAATCAGCCCCAGCATTTT
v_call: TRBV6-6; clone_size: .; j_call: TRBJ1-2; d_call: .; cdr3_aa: CASSSLGPSYGYTF; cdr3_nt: TGTGCCAGCAGTTCCCTAGGACCGAGCTATGGCTACACCTTC